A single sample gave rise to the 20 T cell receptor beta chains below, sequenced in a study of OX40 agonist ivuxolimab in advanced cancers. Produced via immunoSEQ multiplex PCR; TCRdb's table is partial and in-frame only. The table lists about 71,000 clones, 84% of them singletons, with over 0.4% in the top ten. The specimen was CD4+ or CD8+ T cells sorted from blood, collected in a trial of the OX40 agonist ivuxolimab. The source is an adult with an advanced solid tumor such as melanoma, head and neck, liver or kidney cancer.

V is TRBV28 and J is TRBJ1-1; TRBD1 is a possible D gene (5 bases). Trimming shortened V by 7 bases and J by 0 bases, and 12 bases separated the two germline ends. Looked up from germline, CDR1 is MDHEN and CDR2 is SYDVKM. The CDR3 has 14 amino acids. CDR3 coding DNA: TGTGCCAGCACCGCGGGACCGCTGAACACTGAAGCTTTCTTT. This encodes CASTAGPLNTEAFF.

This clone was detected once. In DNA form, the CDR3 reads TGTGCCAGCAGTGGGGACATTCTTAACACCGGGGAGCTGTTTTTT. Protein: CASSGDILNTGELFF. The gene calls are TRBV6-5 and TRBJ2-2, with D tentatively TRBD1 (6 bases). Germline V gene lookup returns CDR1 MNHEY and CDR2 SVGAGI. Trimming took 5 bases from V and 2 from J, leaving 12 bases between them. The CDR3 sequence is 15 residues long.

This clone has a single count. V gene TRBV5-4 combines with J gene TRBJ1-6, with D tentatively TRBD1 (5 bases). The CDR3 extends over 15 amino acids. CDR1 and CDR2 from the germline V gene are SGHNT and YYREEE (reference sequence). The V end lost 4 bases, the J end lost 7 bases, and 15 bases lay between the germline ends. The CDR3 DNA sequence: TGTGCCAGCAGCCCCCTTGGGAGGGACAATTCACCCCTCCACTTT. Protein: CASSPLGRDNSPLHF.

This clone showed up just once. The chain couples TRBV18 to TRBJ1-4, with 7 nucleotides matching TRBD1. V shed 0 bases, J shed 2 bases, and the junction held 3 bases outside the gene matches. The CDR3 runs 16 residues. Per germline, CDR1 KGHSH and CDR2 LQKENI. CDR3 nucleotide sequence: TGTGCCAGCTCACCACCGTTGGGACAGACTAATGAAAAACTGTTTTTT. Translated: CASSPPLGQTNEKLFF. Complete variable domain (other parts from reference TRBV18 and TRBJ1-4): NAGVMQNPRHLVRRRGQEARLRCSPMKGHSHVYWYRQLPEEGLKFMVYLQKENIIDESGMPKERFSAEFPKEGPSILRIQQVVRGDSAAYFCASSPPLGQTNEKLFFGSGTQLSVL.

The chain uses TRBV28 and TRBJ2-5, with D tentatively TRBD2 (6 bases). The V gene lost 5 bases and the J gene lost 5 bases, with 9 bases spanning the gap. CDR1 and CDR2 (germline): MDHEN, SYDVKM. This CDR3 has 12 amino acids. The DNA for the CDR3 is TGTGCCAGCAGTCTCGCGGGGGAGACCCAGTACTTC. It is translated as CASSLAGETQYF.

CDR3 DNA sequence: TGTGCCAGCAGTAGCACAGGTTATGGCTACACCTTC. Amino acid sequence: CASSSTGYGYTF. The chain couples TRBV28 to TRBJ1-2; a possible D gene is TRBD1 (5 bases). V was shortened by 5 bases and J by 5 bases, with 9 bases between the two germline ends. This CDR3 has 12 amino acids. Germline V gives CDR1 MDHEN, CDR2 SYDVKM.

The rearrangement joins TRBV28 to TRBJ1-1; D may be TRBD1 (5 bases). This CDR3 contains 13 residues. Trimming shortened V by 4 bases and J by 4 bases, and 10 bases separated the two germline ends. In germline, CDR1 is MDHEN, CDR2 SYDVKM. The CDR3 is CASSWEGATEAFF. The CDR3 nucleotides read TGTGCCAGCAGTTGGGAAGGGGCCACTGAAGCTTTCTTT.

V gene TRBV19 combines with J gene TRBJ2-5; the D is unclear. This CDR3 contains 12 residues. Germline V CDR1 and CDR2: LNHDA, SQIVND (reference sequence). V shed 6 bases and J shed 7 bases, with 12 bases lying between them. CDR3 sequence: CASRDPLGTQYF. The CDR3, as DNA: TGTGCCAGTAGGGACCCTTTGGGGACCCAGTACTTC. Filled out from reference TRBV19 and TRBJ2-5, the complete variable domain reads DGGITQSPKYLFRKEGQNVTLSCEQNLNHDAMYWYRQDPGQGLRLIYYSQIVNDFQKGDIAEGYSVSREKKESFPLTVTSAQKNPTAFYLCASRDPLGTQYFGPGTRLLVL.

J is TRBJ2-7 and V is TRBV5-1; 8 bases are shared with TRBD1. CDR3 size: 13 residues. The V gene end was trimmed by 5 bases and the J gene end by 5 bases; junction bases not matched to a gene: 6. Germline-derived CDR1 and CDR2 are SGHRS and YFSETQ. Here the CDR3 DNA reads TGCGCCAGCAGGACAGGGGTGGGCGACGAGCAGTACGTC. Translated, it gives CASRTGVGDEQYV.

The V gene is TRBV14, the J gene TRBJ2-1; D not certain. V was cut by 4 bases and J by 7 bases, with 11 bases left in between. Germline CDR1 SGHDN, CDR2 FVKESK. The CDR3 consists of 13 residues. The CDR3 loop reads CASSPPSRNEQFF. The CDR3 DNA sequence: TGTGCCAGCAGCCCCCCTTCTAGAAATGAGCAGTTCTTC.

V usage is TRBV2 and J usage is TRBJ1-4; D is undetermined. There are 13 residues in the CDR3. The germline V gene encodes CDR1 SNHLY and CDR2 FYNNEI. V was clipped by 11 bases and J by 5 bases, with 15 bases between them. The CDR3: CASHREVNEKLFF. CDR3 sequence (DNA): TGTGCCTCCCACCGAGAAGTAAATGAAAAACTGTTTTTT.

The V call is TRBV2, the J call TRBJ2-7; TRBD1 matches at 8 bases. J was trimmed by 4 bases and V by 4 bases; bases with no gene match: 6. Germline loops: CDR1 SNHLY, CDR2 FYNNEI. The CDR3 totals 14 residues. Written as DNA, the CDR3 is TGTGCCAGCAGTGGGAGGACAGGGATTTACGAGCAGTACTTC. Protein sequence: CASSGRTGIYEQYF.

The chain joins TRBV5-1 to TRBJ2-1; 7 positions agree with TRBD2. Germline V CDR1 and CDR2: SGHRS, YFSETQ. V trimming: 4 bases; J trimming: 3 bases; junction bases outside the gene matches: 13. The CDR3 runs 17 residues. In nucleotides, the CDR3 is TGCGCCAGCAGCCGTTCAACTAGCGTTGCGGGCTACAATGAGCAGTTCTTC. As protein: CASSRSTSVAGYNEQFF.

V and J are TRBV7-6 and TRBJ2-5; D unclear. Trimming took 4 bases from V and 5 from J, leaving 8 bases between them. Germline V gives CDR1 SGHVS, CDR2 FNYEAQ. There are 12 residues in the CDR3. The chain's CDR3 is CASSWAVETQYF. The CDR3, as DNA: TGTGCCAGCAGCTGGGCCGTCGAGACCCAGTACTTC.

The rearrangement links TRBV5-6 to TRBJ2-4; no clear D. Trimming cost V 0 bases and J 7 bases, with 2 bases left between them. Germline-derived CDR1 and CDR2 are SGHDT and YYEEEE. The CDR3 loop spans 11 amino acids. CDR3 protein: CASSLDNIQYF. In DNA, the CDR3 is TGTGCCAGCAGCTTGGATAACATTCAGTACTTC.

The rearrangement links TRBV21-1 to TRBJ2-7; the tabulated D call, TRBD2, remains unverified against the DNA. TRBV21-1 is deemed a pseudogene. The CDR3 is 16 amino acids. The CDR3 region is CASSKEGVAGVREQYF. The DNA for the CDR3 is TGTGCCAGCAGCAAAGAGGGGGTAGCGGGAGTACGGGAGCAGTACTTC.

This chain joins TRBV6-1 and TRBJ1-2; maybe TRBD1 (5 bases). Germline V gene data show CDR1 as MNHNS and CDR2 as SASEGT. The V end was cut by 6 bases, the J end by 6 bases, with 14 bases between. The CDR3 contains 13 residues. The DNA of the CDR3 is TGTGCCAGCAGGTTGGGGGGTAGTAATGGCTACACCTTC. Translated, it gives CASRLGGSNGYTF.

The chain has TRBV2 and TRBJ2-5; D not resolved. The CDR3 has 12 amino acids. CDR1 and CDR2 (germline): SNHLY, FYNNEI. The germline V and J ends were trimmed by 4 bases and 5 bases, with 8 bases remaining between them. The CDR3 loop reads CASSGTRETQYF. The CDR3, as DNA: TGTGCCAGCAGTGGGACGAGGGAGACCCAGTACTTC.

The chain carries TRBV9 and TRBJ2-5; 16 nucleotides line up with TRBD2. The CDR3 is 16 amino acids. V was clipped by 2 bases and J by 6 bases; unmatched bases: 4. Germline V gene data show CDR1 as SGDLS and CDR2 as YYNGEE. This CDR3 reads CASSVGTSGGAKTQYF. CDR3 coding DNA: TGTGCCAGCAGCGTTGGGACTAGCGGGGGGGCGAAGACCCAGTACTTC.

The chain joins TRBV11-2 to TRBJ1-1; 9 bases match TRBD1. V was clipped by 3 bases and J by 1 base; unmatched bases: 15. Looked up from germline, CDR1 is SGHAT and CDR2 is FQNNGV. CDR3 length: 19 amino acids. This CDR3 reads CASSLAGQGISMANTEAFF. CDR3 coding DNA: TGTGCCAGCAGCTTGGCGGGACAGGGTATTAGTATGGCGAACACTGAAGCTTTCTTT.